This T cell receptor (beta chain) was found in a study of blood T cell repertoires in COVID-19 (dated by TCRdb to about 2020). In terms of the full investigation: Collaborator samples came from the United States, Italy and Spain and covered acute and convalescent phases of COVID-19. The material from the prospective study consisted of cDNA or gDNA derived from T cells, B-cell-depleted T cells, or PBMCs. The dataset comprised deeply sampled blood TCRbeta repertoires from subjects exposed to, actively infected with, or recovered from COVID-19. A freely available public database, intended as a resource for researchers studying the immune response to SARS-CoV-2, is where the repertoires were released. The samples were drawn from the first 160 participants of the ongoing ImmuneRACE study and from 1,254 subjects provided by 6 global collaborators. Nearly every sample came with metadata listing a de-identified subject ID, COVID-19 status, age in years and sex. HLA class I and class II types, where available, came from metadata supplied by the sample provider rather than from assay-based typing.

Taken from the germline V gene (reference sequence), the CDR1 and CDR2 loops are LNHDA and SQIVND. The CDR3 runs 16 residues from the cysteine to the phenylalanine. Only the CDR3 portion is preserved as DNA: 48 bases, with reading frame beginning at the first base. V loses 10 bases, J loses 0 bases, and the germline ends lie 19 bases apart. At one collaborating source in Seattle, patients were enrolled during active infection and were followed longitudinally through the course of disease. Collaborating institutions collected whole blood in K2EDTA tubes following their own protocols. Collaborator samples were shipped for TCRbeta analysis as frozen whole blood, isolated PBMCs, or DNA extracted from either sample type. The immunoSEQ Assay, a bias-controlled multiplex PCR, was used to amplify TCRbeta CDR3 regions from genomic DNA. The authors processed their data as follows. The number of nucleated cells in each sample was estimated by amplification of reference gene primers within the assay. To quantify the absolute abundance of each unique TCRbeta CDR3 rearrangement, sequence reads were collapsed and filtered. For each sample, productive Simpson clonality was calculated as the square root of Simpson's diversity index over productive rearrangements. TCRdb took over this immuneACCESS table, retaining in-frame rearrangements with V and J assigned. Such tables are incomplete; in checked studies, under half of the missing clones stem from an unresolved V gene, and the remainder is unexplained. V, J and clone size were drawn from that table, and D and trimming were deduced from the DNA. The sample records approximately 500,000 clones, roughly 89% of which are singletons. Around 0.9% of the sample comes from the top ten.

Study-wide findings and limitations: How much clinical and demographic metadata was included differed by source and by participant, and the metadata was provided uncurated.

Comments on this clone: This receptor's antigen is unknown. There are no base qualities to consult, and no much larger clone falls within one base.

This chain joins TRBV19 to TRBJ1-5; TRBD1 could be the D gene, as 6 bases match. Sequencing input: peripheral blood. This clonotype was sampled from a young man with COVID-19, enrolled during active disease. For the CDR3, the sequence is CATMDSSGFSNQPQHF. The bases are TGTGCCACCATGGACAGTTCCGGATTTAGCAATCAGCCCCAGCATTTT.